This T cell receptor (beta chain) derives from a study of blood T cells in healthy people across ages. Alongside a J-beta primer mix, a sample-barcoded 5' primer served in a second PCR lasting roughly 7 to 11 cycles. TCRdb ran MiXCR on the 5' RACE reads and lists one entry per CDR3 protein. The sample comprises about 970,000 distinct CDR3 sequences, roughly 50% of which are singletons, and 20% to 25% rests with the top ten. A word on this clonotype: Its matching antigen is unknown.

The CDR3 length is 17 residues. CDR1 and CDR2 from the germline V gene are ENHRY and SYGVKD. V dropped 0 bases and J dropped 10 bases, with 22 bases sitting between them. Study-wide points: With unsorted PBMCs, a conclusive comparison of naive versus antigen-experienced cells was not possible.

The clonotype was recovered from a woman aged 55-69 years in good health. Sequencing was performed on blood. The gene calls are TRBV10-3 and TRBJ2-1; D may be TRBD2 (6 bases). CDR3 coding DNA: TGTGCCATCAGTGAGTCTGGAAAGCGGGCCTGGGCCCAAGAGCAGTTCTTC. The encoded protein is CAISESGKRAWAQEQFF.